This TCR beta chain was sequenced in a study of blood T cell repertoires in COVID-19. The overall study: The United States, Italy and Spain supplied acute and convalescent COVID-19 samples. T cells, B-cell-depleted T cells, or PBMCs provided the cDNA or gDNA that served as material.

Germline CDR1 and CDR2: SGHDT and YYEEEE. The CDR3 contains 13 residues. The ends lost 4 bases at V and 5 bases at J; junction bases unmatched: 3. This clone was observed a few times. The protocol was immunoSEQ multiplex PCR, while the TCRdb copy is restricted to in-frame clones and leaves out a portion. The table records under 400,000 clones, 90% of them present only once. The TCR originated in a man aged 18 to 35 with active or convalescent COVID-19. This chain uses TRBV5-6 with TRBJ1-5; 7 bases are a match to TRBD1. Sequencing was carried out using peripheral blood. The DNA for the CDR3 is TGTGCCAGCAGCGCCGACAGGGATCAGCCCCAGCATTTT. Translating gives CASSADRDQPQHF. Full variable domain (remainder filled in from reference TRBV5-6 and TRBJ1-5): DAGVTQSPTHLIKTRGQQVTLRCSPKSGHDTVSWYQQALGQGPQFIFQYYEEEERQRGNFPDRFSGHQFPNYSSELNVNALLLGDSALYLCASSADRDQPQHFGDGTRLSIL.